The 10 T cell receptor beta chains presented below share a single source sample, sequenced in a study of cytomegalovirus exposure and HLA in healthy donors. Researchers ran the PCR with 60 Vbeta and 13 Jbeta primers. The table came from immunoSEQ multiplex PCR; TCRdb's copy has only in-frame clones and leaves some out. The sample records about 140,000 clones, approximately 82% being singletons. The material sequenced was PBMCs. The receptors were gathered from a young man in good health and CMV-seropositive.

The chain combines TRBV29-1 with TRBJ1-5; no firm D call. CDR1 and CDR2 (germline): SQVTM, ANQGSEA. This CDR3 comprises 13 residues. V gave up 6 bases and J gave up 4 bases, with 13 bases separating them. In DNA form, the CDR3 reads TGCAGCGTGGCGCGCGGGGTTAATCAGCCCCAGCATTTT. This sequence encodes CSVARGVNQPQHF.

This clone has a single count. The J gene is TRBJ2-7, the V gene TRBV10-3; 9 bases match TRBD1. J gave up 1 base and V 4 bases, and 5 bases lay outside the gene matches. Per the germline V gene, CDR1 is ENHRY and CDR2 is SYGVKD. This CDR3 is built from 15 residues. The CDR3 DNA sequence: TGTGCCATCAGTGGACAGGGGGAAAATTCCTACGAGCAGTACTTC. As protein: CAISGQGENSYEQYF.

This rearrangement joins TRBV9 to TRBJ2-7; 11 bases are a match to TRBD2. CDR3 length: 14 residues. Germline V gene lookup returns CDR1 SGDLS and CDR2 YYNGEE. The V segment lost 2 bases and the J segment 2 bases; nucleotides outside the gene matches: 0. The chain's CDR3 is CASSVSGRAYEQYF. The CDR3 DNA sequence: TGTGCCAGCAGCGTTAGCGGGAGGGCCTACGAGCAGTACTTC. The variable domain in full, with the rest retrieved from reference TRBV9 and TRBJ2-7, is DSGVTQTPKHLITATGQRVTLRCSPRSGDLSVYWYQQSLDQGLQFLIQYYNGEERAKGNILERFSAQQFPDLHSELNLSSLELGDSALYFCASSVSGRAYEQYFGPGTRLTVT.

V and J are TRBV28 and TRBJ2-1, with 15 bases identical to TRBD2. Germline V lookup: CDR1 MDHEN, CDR2 SYDVKM. The CDR3 extends over 17 amino acids. Trimming took 3 bases from V and 10 from J; bases not matched to a gene: 10. The CDR3 nucleotides are TGTGCCAGCAGTTTCCGGACTAGCGGGGGGGCCCGGGGGGAGCAGTTCTTC. Translation gives CASSFRTSGGARGEQFF. Variable domain in full (rest from reference TRBV28 and TRBJ2-1): DVKVTQSSRYLVKRTGEKVFLECVQDMDHENMFWYRQDPGLGLRLIYFSYDVKMKEKGDIPEGYSVSREKKERFSLILESASTNQTSMYLCASSFRTSGGARGEQFFGPGTRLTVL.

The gene calls are TRBV10-2 and TRBJ1-3; D is possibly TRBD1 (5 bases). The germline CDR1 and CDR2 sequences are WSHSY and SAAADI. This CDR3 comprises 15 residues. The V end was cut by 2 bases, the J end by 1 base, with 9 bases between. DNA for the CDR3: TGCGCCAGCAGTGAGATTGGGGCATCTGGAAACACCATATATTTT. As protein: CASSEIGASGNTIYF.

This clone was seen a few times. V is TRBV6-1 and J is TRBJ2-5; a possible D gene is TRBD2 (5 bases). This CDR3 has 13 amino acids. Per the germline V gene, CDR1 is MNHNS and CDR2 is SASEGT. Trimming cost V 11 bases and J 3 bases, with 16 bases left between them. The CDR3 nucleotides are TGTGCCGGAGGCTTGAGGAACGAAGAGACCCAGTACTTC. Translating gives CAGGLRNEETQYF.

CDR3 region: CSVKGAVDTEAFF. As DNA, the CDR3 is TGCAGCGTTAAGGGGGCTGTAGACACTGAAGCTTTCTTT. The V and J genes are TRBV29-1 and TRBJ1-1, with 7 nucleotides matching TRBD1. Germline V CDR1 and CDR2: SQVTM, ANQGSEA. V was clipped by 5 bases and J by 3 bases; unmatched bases: 6. CDR3 length equals 13 residues.

The rearrangement links TRBV11-2 to TRBJ1-1, with a possible D match to TRBD1 (5 bases). The CDR3 has 15 residues. Trimming took off 6 bases at V and 6 bases at J, with 20 bases between the two ends. Per the germline V gene, CDR1 is SGHAT and CDR2 is FQNNGV. CDR3 amino acids: CASRIVRTGSPEAFF. The CDR3 nucleotides read TGTGCCAGCAGGATTGTGAGAACAGGCTCCCCTGAAGCTTTCTTT. Variable domain in full (rest from reference TRBV11-2 and TRBJ1-1): EAGVAQSPRYKIIEKRQSVAFWCNPISGHATLYWYQQILGQGPKLLIQFQNNGVVDDSQLPKDRFSAERLKGVDSTLKIQPAKLEDSAVYLCASRIVRTGSPEAFFGQGTRLTVV.

The chain combines TRBV5-1 with TRBJ1-2; D remains unclear. V lost 4 bases and J 0 bases, leaving 16 bases between the germline ends. The CDR3 runs 16 residues. Germline CDR1 is SGHRS and CDR2 is YFSETQ. CDR3 sequence: CASSQASGEANYGYTF. The CDR3 DNA follows: TGCGCCAGCAGCCAAGCGTCCGGGGAGGCTAACTATGGCTACACCTTC.

The CDR3 loop is CSVLGTSNYGYTF. The CDR3 region has the DNA TGCAGCGTCCTCGGGACATCTAACTATGGCTACACCTTC. V usage is TRBV29-1 and J usage is TRBJ1-2; a weak D match, TRBD1 (6 bases). CDR3 length equals 13 residues. V lost 6 bases and J lost 0, with 11 bases in between. Germline CDR1 SQVTM, CDR2 ANQGSEA.